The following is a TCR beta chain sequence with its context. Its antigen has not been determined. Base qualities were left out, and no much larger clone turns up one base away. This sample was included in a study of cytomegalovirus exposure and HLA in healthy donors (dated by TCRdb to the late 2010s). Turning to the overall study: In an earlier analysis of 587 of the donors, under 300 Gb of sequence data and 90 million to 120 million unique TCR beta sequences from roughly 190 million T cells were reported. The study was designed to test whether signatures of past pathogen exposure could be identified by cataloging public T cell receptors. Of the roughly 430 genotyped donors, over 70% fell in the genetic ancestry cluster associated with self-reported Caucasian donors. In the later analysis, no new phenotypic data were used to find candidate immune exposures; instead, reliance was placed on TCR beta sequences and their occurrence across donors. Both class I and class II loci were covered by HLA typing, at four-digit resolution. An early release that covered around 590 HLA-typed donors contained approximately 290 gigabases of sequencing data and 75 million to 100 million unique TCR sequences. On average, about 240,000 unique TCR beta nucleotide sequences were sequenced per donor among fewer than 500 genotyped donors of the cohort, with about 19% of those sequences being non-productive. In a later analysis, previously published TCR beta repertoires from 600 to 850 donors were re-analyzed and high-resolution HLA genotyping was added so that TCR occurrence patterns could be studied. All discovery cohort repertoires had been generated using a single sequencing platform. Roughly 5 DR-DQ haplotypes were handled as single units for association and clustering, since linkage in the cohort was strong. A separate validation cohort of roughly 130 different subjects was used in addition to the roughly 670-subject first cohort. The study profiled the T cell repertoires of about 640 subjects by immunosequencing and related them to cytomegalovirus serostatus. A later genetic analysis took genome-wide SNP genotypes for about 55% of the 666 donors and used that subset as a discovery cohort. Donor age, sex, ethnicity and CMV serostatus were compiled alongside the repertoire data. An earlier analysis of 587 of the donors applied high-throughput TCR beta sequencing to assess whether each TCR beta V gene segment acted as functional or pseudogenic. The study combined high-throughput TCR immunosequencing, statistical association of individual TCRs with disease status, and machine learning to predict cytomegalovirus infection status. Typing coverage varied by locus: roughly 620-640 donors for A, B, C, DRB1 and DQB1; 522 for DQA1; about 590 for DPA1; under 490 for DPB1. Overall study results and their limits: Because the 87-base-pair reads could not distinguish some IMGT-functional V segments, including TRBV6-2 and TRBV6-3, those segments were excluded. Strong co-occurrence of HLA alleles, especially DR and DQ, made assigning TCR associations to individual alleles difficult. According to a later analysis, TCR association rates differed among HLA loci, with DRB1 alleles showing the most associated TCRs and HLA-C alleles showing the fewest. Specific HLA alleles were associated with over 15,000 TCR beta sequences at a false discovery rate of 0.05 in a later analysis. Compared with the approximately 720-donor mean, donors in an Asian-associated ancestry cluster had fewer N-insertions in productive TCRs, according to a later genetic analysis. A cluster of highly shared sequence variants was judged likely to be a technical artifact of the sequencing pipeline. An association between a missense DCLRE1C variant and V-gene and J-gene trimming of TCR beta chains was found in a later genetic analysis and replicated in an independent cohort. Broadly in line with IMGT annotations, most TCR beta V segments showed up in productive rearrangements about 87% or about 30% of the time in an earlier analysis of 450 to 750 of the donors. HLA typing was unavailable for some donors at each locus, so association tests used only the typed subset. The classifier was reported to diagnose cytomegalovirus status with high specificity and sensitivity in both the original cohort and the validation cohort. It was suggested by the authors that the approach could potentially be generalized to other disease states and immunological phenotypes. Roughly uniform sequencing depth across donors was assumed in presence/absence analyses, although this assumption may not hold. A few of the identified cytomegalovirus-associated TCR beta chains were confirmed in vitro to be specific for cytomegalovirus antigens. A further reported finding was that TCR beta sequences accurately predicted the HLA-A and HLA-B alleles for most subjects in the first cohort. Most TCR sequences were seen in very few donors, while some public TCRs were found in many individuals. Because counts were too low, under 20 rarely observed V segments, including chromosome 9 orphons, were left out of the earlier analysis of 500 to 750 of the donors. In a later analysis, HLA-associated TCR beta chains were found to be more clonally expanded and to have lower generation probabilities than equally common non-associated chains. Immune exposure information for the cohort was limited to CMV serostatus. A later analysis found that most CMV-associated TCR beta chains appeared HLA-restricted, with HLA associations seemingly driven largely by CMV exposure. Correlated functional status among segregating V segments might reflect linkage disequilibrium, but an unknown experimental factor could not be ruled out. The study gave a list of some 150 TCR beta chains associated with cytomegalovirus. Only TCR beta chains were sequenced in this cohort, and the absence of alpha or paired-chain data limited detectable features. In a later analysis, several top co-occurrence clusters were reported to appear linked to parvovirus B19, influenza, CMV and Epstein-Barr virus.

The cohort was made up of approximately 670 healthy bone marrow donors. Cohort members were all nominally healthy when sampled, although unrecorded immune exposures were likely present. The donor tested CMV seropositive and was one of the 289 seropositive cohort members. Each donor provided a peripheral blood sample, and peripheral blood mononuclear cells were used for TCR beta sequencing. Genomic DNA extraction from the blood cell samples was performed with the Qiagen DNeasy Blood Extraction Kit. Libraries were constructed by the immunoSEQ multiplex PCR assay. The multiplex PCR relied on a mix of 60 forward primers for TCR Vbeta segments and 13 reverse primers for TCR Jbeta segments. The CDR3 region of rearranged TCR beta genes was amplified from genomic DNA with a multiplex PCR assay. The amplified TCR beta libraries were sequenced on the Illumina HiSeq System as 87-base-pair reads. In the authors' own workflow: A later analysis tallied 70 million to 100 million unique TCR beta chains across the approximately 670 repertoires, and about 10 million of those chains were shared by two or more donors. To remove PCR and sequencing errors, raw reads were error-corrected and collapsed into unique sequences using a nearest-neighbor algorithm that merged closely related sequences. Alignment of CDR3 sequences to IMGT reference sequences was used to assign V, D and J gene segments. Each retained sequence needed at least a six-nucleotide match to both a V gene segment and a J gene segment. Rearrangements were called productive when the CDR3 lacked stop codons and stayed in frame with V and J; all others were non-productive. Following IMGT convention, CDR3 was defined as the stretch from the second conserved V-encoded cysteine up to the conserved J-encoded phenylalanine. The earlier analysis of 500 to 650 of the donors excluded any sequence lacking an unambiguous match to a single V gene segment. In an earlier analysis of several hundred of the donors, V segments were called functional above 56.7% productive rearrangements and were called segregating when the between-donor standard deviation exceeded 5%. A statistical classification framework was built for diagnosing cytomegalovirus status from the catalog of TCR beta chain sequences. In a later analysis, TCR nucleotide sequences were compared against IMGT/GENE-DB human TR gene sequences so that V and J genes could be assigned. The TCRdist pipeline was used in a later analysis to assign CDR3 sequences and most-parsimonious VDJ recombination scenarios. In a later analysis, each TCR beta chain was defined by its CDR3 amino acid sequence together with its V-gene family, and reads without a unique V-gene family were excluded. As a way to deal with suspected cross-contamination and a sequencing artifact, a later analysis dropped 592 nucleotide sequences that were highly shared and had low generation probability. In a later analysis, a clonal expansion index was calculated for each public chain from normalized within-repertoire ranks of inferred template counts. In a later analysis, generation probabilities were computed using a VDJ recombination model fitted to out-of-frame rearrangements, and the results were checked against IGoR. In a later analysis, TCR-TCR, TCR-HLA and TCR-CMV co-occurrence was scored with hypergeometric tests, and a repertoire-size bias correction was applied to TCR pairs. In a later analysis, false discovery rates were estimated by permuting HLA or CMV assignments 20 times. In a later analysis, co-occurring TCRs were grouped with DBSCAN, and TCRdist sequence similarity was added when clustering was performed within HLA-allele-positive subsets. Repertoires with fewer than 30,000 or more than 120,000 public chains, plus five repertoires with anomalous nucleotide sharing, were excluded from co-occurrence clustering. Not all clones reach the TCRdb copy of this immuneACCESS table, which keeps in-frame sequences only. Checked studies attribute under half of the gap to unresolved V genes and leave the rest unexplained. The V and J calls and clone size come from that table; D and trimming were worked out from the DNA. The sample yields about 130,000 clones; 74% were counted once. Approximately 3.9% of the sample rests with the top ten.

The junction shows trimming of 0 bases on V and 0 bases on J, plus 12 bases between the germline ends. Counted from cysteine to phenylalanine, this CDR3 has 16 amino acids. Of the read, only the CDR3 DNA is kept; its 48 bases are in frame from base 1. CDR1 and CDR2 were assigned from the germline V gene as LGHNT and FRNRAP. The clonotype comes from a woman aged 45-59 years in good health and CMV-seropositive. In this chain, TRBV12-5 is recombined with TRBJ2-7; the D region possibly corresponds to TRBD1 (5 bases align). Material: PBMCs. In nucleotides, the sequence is TGTGCTAGTGGTTTGGTCTTCGGTGACAGCTCCTACGAGCAGTACTTC. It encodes CASGLVFGDSSYEQYF.